The 27 T cell receptor beta chains in this list originate from one sample, sequenced in a study of CD8+ T cells in alopecia areata. Following extraction, RNA underwent reverse transcription to cDNA, which served as the sequencing template. Using immunoSEQ multiplex PCR, the repertoire was profiled, and TCRdb retains in-frame clones only, with some absent. The top ten hold roughly a fifth of the sample, which has about 150,000 clones, 45% to 55% seen once. The material sequenced was CD8+ T cells sorted from blood, taken at week 0. Receptors were obtained from a human donor with alopecia areata.

This clone was counted between two and nine times. The chain has TRBV19 and TRBJ1-1; TRBD1 is a possible D gene (5 bases). Germline CDR1 LNHDA, CDR2 SQIVND (reference sequence). The CDR3 consists of 15 residues. V lost 8 bases to trimming and J lost 0 bases, with 16 bases between them. This CDR3 reads CASGPMTVMNTEAFF. The DNA of the CDR3 is TGTGCCAGTGGCCCCATGACAGTCATGAACACTGAAGCTTTCTTT.

The rearrangement joins TRBV25-1 to TRBJ1-2; D gene uncertain. CDR3 length: 14 residues. Trimming stripped 4 bases from V and 0 bases from J, with 9 bases between. Germline V gene data show CDR1 as MGHDK and CDR2 as SYGVNS. The CDR3 nucleotides are TGTGCCAGCAGTGGGGGTACAGCTAACTATGGCTACACCTTC. Translation: CASSGGTANYGYTF.

This clone was seen a handful of times. The rearrangement uses TRBV2 and TRBJ2-7; D is unclear. There are 13 residues in the CDR3. Germline values: CDR1 SNHLY, CDR2 FYNNEI. V lost 4 bases and J 0 bases, leaving 7 bases between the germline ends. CDR3 nucleotide sequence: TGTGCCAGCAGTGTTTTTGACTCCTACGAGCAGTACTTC. It yields the protein CASSVFDSYEQYF.

The chain uses TRBV7-9 and TRBJ1-2; D not resolved. This CDR3 contains 14 residues. The V and J ends lost 1 base and 4 bases respectively, with 10 bases between them. Germline CDR1 SEHNR, CDR2 FQNEAQ (reference sequence). The CDR3 DNA sequence: TGTGCCAGCAGCTTAGGGCTAGAGACCTATGGCTACACCTTC. Its translation is CASSLGLETYGYTF.

This chain links TRBV15 with TRBJ2-7; the D gene is possibly TRBD1 (6 bases). The CDR3 totals 12 residues. From germline, CDR1 is LNHNV and CDR2 YYDKDF (reference sequence). CDR3 DNA sequence: TGTGCGGCCGCGGACAGTATGGACGAGCAGTACTTC. It encodes CAAADSMDEQYF.

The J gene is TRBJ2-1, the V gene TRBV4-3; maybe TRBD2 (5 bases). CDR1 is LGHNA and CDR2 is YSLEER in the germline V gene. This CDR3 region has 13 residues. V dropped 0 bases and J dropped 12 bases, with 12 bases sitting between them. This CDR3 reads CASSQDVEVGQFF. The DNA of the CDR3 is TGCGCCAGCAGCCAAGATGTGGAGGTTGGGCAGTTCTTC.

This rearrangement joins TRBV4-1 to TRBJ2-7; D possibly matches TRBD1 or TRBD2 (5 bases each). There are 14 residues in the CDR3. Germline loops: CDR1 MGHRA, CDR2 YSYEKL. V lost 1 base, J lost 4 bases, and 11 bases lay in between. The CDR3 spells CASSQGWGSYEQYF. In nucleotides, the CDR3 is TGCGCCAGCAGCCAAGGGTGGGGGTCTTACGAGCAGTACTTC.

This clone was found a few times. This chain joins TRBV19 and TRBJ1-1, with D perhaps matching TRBD1 (5 bases). Germline V gene sequence: CDR1 LNHDA, CDR2 SQIVND (reference sequence). The CDR3 length is 11 residues. Deletions cut 3 bases from V and 7 bases from J, with 6 bases between. DNA of the CDR3: TGTGCCAGTAGTATGGGGGGTGAAGCTTTCTTT. Protein sequence: CASSMGGEAFF.

This clone was observed a single time. The chain combines TRBV2 with TRBJ1-1; D is unclear. V was cut by 8 bases and J by 1 base, with 8 bases left in between. Germline V gene data show CDR1 as SNHLY and CDR2 as FYNNEI. The length of the CDR3 is 12 residues. The chain's CDR3 is CASPRANTEAFF. CDR3 bases: TGTGCCAGCCCGAGGGCGAACACTGAAGCTTTCTTT.

In this sample, this clone turned up a few times. J is TRBJ1-2 and V is TRBV29-1; TRBD1 agrees at 7 bases. Germline values: CDR1 SQVTM, CDR2 ANQGSEA. With V trimmed by 7 bases and J by 3 bases, 5 bases remained unmatched. CDR3 size: 12 residues. This CDR3 is CSDAGTDYGYTF. Written as DNA, the CDR3 is TGCAGCGACGCCGGGACAGACTATGGCTACACCTTC.

The chain employs TRBV29-1 and TRBJ2-4; D remains unclear. Trimming pared 6 bases from V and 5 bases from J, leaving 8 bases between. The CDR3 has 11 residues. Germline assignment: CDR1 SQVTM and CDR2 ANQGSEA. The CDR3 bases are TGCAGCGTCCTAAAACAAAACATTCAGTACTTC. Its protein is CSVLKQNIQYF.

V and J are TRBV7-8 and TRBJ2-5, with D perhaps assigned TRBD1 or TRBD2 (5 bases each). The germline V gene has CDR1 SGHVS and CDR2 FQNEAQ. The CDR3 is made up of 12 amino acids. V was pared by 4 bases and J by 4 bases, with 7 bases between. The CDR3 spells CASSWDGETQYF. The CDR3 DNA sequence: TGTGCCAGCAGCTGGGACGGAGAGACCCAGTACTTC. Supplemented by reference TRBV7-8 and TRBJ2-5, the full variable domain reads GAGVSQSPRYKVAKRGQDVALRCDPISGHVSLFWYQQALGQGPEFLTYFQNEAQLDKSGLPSDRFFAERPEGSVSTLKIQRTQQEDSAVYLCASSWDGETQYFGPGTRLLVL.

This chain connects TRBV9 to TRBJ2-3, with D unclear. The germline V and J ends were trimmed by 0 bases and 2 bases, with 7 bases remaining between them. The CDR3 has 14 residues. The germline gives CDR1 SGDLS, CDR2 YYNGEE. The CDR3 nucleotides read TGTGCCAGCAGCGTAGTGGATCTCACAGATACGCAGTATTTT. It yields the protein CASSVVDLTDTQYF.

J is TRBJ1-2 and V is TRBV29-1, with D tentatively TRBD1 (6 bases). The CDR3 runs 14 residues. The V and J ends lost 3 bases and 4 bases respectively, with 15 bases between them. CDR1 and CDR2 (germline): SQVTM, ANQGSEA. DNA for the CDR3: TGCAGCGTTGAGGGTCGGGGGCAGAGCTATGGCTACACCTTC. It encodes CSVEGRGQSYGYTF. Variable domain in full (rest from reference TRBV29-1 and TRBJ1-2): SAVISQKPSRDICQRGTSLTIQCQVDSQVTMMFWYRQQPGQSLTLIATANQGSEATYESGFVIDKFPISRPNLTFSTLTVSNMSPEDSSIYLCSVEGRGQSYGYTFGSGTRLTVV.

V and J are TRBV29-1 and TRBJ2-5; D is possibly TRBD1 (6 bases). Gene TRBJ2-7 matches the end of the DNA better, so the J call may be wrong. This CDR3 contains 13 residues. CDR1 and CDR2 (germline): SQVTM, ANQGSEA. The CDR3 nucleotides read TGCAGCGTACAGACAGGAACTTCCTACGAGCAGTACTTC. This codes for CSVQTGTSYEQYF.

This clone was picked up a small number of times. V and J are TRBV30 and TRBJ2-3, with a tentative D call TRBD2 (5 bases). Germline loops: CDR1 GTSNPN, CDR2 SVGIG (reference sequence). This CDR3 is built from 13 residues. With 5 bases removed from V and 3 bases from J, the gap between germline ends came to 12 bases. DNA for the CDR3: TGTGCCTGGGAAAGGACTTATACAGATACGCAGTATTTT. As protein: CAWERTYTDTQYF. The full variable domain, rest sourced from reference TRBV30 and TRBJ2-3, is SQTIHQWPATLVQPVGSPLSLECTVEGTSNPNLYWYRQAAGRGLQLLFYSVGIGQISSEVPQNLSASRPQDRQFILSSKKLLLSDSGFYLCAWERTYTDTQYFGPGTRLTVL.

The chain is built from TRBV29-1 and TRBJ2-2; the D is unclear. The germline CDR1 and CDR2 sequences are SQVTM and ANQGSEA. V dropped 2 bases and J dropped 1 base, with 5 bases sitting between them. CDR3 length: 13 amino acids. The CDR3 sequence: CSVEFENTGELFF. CDR3 bases: TGCAGCGTTGAATTCGAGAACACCGGGGAGCTGTTTTTT.

The V and J genes are TRBV13 and TRBJ2-5, with 8 bases identical to TRBD2. The germline V gene has CDR1 PRHDT and CDR2 FYEKMQ (reference sequence). CDR3 length: 16 residues. Unmatched junction bases numbered 13, after V lost 5 bases and J lost 5 bases. Written as DNA, the CDR3 is TGTGCCAGCAGCCCGAGCGGGGGAAACCGGGAGGAGACCCAGTACTTC. Residues: CASSPSGGNREETQYF.

The V call is TRBV9, the J call TRBJ2-1, with 10 bases identical to TRBD1. CDR3 size: 15 residues. V dropped 7 bases and J dropped 8; count of bases not matched to a gene: 12. Germline-derived CDR1 and CDR2 are SGDLS and YYNGEE. The CDR3 DNA reads as TGTGCCAGCTCCGTTGAGACAGGGGGCCGAGATGAGCAGTTCTTC. Translation gives CASSVETGGRDEQFF.

A remark on this clone: Distinct nucleotide sequences in the sample also encode this CDR3. The chain recombines TRBV9 with TRBJ2-2; D might be TRBD1 (5 bases). Germline V gene lookup returns CDR1 SGDLS and CDR2 YYNGEE. Trimming took 1 base from V and 4 from J, leaving 5 bases between them. The CDR3 is 13 amino acids. The CDR3 loop reads CASSVTGTGELFF. In DNA, the CDR3 is TGTGCCAGCAGCGTAACAGGCACCGGGGAGCTGTTTTTT. Complete variable domain (other parts from reference TRBV9 and TRBJ2-2): DSGVTQTPKHLITATGQRVTLRCSPRSGDLSVYWYQQSLDQGLQFLIQYYNGEERAKGNILERFSAQQFPDLHSELNLSSLELGDSALYFCASSVTGTGELFFGEGSRLTVL.

Only a few counts were recorded for this clone. V is TRBV25-1 and J is TRBJ2-2; no clear D. This CDR3 is 14 amino acids long. Germline V CDR1 and CDR2: MGHDK, SYGVNS. Trimming cost V 7 bases and J 1 base, with 10 bases left between them. Written as DNA, the CDR3 is TGTGCCAGCAAAATGGCTGAGAACACCGGGGAGCTGTTTTTT. Its translation: CASKMAENTGELFF.

This chain links TRBV7-2 with TRBJ1-2, with a possible D match to TRBD1 (5 bases). CDR1 SGHTA and CDR2 FQGNSA come from the germline V gene. This CDR3 has 14 residues. V lost 5 bases, J lost 13 bases, and 23 bases lay in between. The CDR3 nucleotides are TGTGCCAGCAGCATACCGGGCCAAGGGCCGGGGGGCACCTTC. Protein product: CASSIPGQGPGGTF.

The V and J genes are TRBV27 and TRBJ1-5, with TRBD1 as a possible D gene (5 bases). CDR1 is MNHEY, CDR2 SMNVEV, per germline (reference sequence). The length of the CDR3 is 15 residues. V shed 3 bases and J shed 0 bases, with 9 bases lying between them. The CDR3 spells CASSLTVYSNQPQHF. Written as DNA, the CDR3 is TGTGCCAGCAGTTTGACAGTTTATAGCAATCAGCCCCAGCATTTT.

This clone was found a few times. The rearrangement links TRBV10-2 to TRBJ1-1, with D perhaps TRBD1 (6 bases). Between the trimmed V and J ends, which lost 5 bases and 4 bases, there was a span of 11 bases. CDR1 is WSHSY and CDR2 is SAAADI in the germline V gene. The CDR3 sequence is 13 residues long. CDR3 sequence: CASSNREATEAFF. DNA for the CDR3: TGCGCCAGCAGTAACAGGGAGGCCACTGAAGCTTTCTTT.

The rearrangement joins TRBV5-1 to TRBJ2-5; D is perhaps TRBD2 (7 bases). The germline CDR1 and CDR2 sequences are SGHRS and YFSETQ. The CDR3 sequence is 15 residues long. Trimming took off 4 bases at V and 2 bases at J, with 15 bases between the two ends. CDR3 DNA sequence: TGCGCCAGCAGCCCGAGGGGGGGCGGTCAAGAGACCCAGTACTTC. Its protein is CASSPRGGGQETQYF.

The rearrangement links TRBV29-1 to TRBJ1-1; maybe TRBD1 (5 bases). Per germline, CDR1 SQVTM and CDR2 ANQGSEA. The ends were cut back, 5 bases at V and 0 bases at J, with 10 bases in the middle. The CDR3 sequence is 13 residues long. The CDR3 reads CSVTGELNTEAFF. CDR3 coding DNA: TGCAGCGTTACAGGTGAGCTGAACACTGAAGCTTTCTTT. Full variable domain (missing parts from reference TRBV29-1 and TRBJ1-1): SAVISQKPSRDICQRGTSLTIQCQVDSQVTMMFWYRQQPGQSLTLIATANQGSEATYESGFVIDKFPISRPNLTFSTLTVSNMSPEDSSIYLCSVTGELNTEAFFGQGTRLTVV.

This clone has a handful of counts. The rearrangement uses TRBV2 and TRBJ1-1, with D perhaps TRBD1 (5 bases). V lost 5 bases to trimming and J lost 1 base, with 11 bases between them. Germline V gene sequence: CDR1 SNHLY, CDR2 FYNNEI. This CDR3 region has 14 residues. CDR3 in amino acids: CASSPGGKNTEAFF. CDR3 sequence (DNA): TGTGCCAGCAGTCCGGGGGGGAAGAACACTGAAGCTTTCTTT. Complete variable domain (other parts from reference TRBV2 and TRBJ1-1): EPEVTQTPSHQVTQMGQEVILRCVPISNHLYFYWYRQILGQKVEFLVSFYNNEISEKSEIFDDQFSVERPDGSNFTLKIRSTKLEDSAMYFCASSPGGKNTEAFFGQGTRLTVV.